This TCR beta chain was captured by sequencing in a study of T cell changes during pregnancy in multiple sclerosis. Profiled with immunoSEQ multiplex PCR; TCRdb holds only in-frame clones, not every one. Of about 79,000 clones in the sample, around nine tenths were seen once. Germline CDR1 reads SGHVS; CDR2 reads FQNEAQ. The CDR3 is made up of 14 amino acids. After removal of 3 bases from V and 1 base from J, the junction contained 2 bases not matched to a gene. In this sample, this clone turned up once. The sequence was collected from a female donor with multiple sclerosis, enrolled in a pregnancy study. The sequenced sample was CD4+ T cells from peripheral blood mononuclear cells, obtained in the second trimester of pregnancy. The chain links TRBV7-8 to TRBJ1-1; 7 bases fit TRBD1. The chain's CDR3 is CASSFRTGNTEAFF. The DNA of the CDR3 is TGTGCCAGCAGCTTCCGGACAGGGAACACTGAAGCTTTCTTT.